These 10 T cell receptor beta chains share one sample of origin, sequenced in a study of cytomegalovirus exposure and HLA in healthy donors. The PCR contained 60 Vbeta and 13 Jbeta primers. Clones were sequenced by immunoSEQ multiplex PCR, and TCRdb holds only the in-frame ones, with some missing. The sample records 210,000 or so clones, 65% to 80% being singletons. Sequenced: PBMCs. The receptor source for this set is a man between 35 and 55 years old in good health and CMV-seronegative.

The gene calls are TRBV4-1 and TRBJ2-7, with 8 bases matching TRBD1. Germline V gene lookup returns CDR1 MGHRA and CDR2 YSYEKL. Trimming at V came to 0 bases and at J to 4 bases, leaving 5 bases not matched to a gene. This CDR3 is built from 15 residues. This chain's CDR3 is CASSQDGGQGYEQYF. Here the CDR3 DNA reads TGCGCCAGCAGCCAAGATGGAGGACAGGGTTACGAGCAGTACTTC.

V and J are TRBV7-8 and TRBJ2-5, with 10 bases that match TRBD1. Germline trimming cut 7 bases from V and 2 bases from J; bases unmatched to any gene: 10. Germline CDR1 reads SGHVS; CDR2 reads FQNEAQ. The CDR3 has 16 residues. The CDR3 DNA reads TGTGCCAGCAACCCTCGGGACAGGGGACTTCAAGAGACCCAGTACTTC. Translation gives CASNPRDRGLQETQYF.

The chain links TRBV7-8 to TRBJ2-7; the D gene is possibly TRBD1 (6 bases). The CDR3 runs to 14 residues. The germline gives CDR1 SGHVS, CDR2 FQNEAQ. The germline V and J ends were trimmed by 7 bases and 3 bases, with 16 bases remaining between them. The DNA of the CDR3 is TGTGCCAGCACCAATGCCGACAGGAACTACGAGCAGTACTTC. Translating gives CASTNADRNYEQYF.

The V gene is TRBV9, the J gene TRBJ2-6, with 7 bases identical to TRBD2. The germline gives CDR1 SGDLS, CDR2 YYNGEE. With V trimmed by 0 bases and J by 1 base, 10 bases remained unmatched. The CDR3 extends over 19 amino acids. The CDR3 reads CASSVGREGRISGANVLTF. CDR3 DNA sequence: TGTGCCAGCAGCGTAGGGAGGGAGGGGAGAATTTCTGGGGCCAACGTCCTGACTTTC. The full variable domain, its missing parts supplied by reference TRBV9 and TRBJ2-6, is DSGVTQTPKHLITATGQRVTLRCSPRSGDLSVYWYQQSLDQGLQFLIQYYNGEERAKGNILERFSAQQFPDLHSELNLSSLELGDSALYFCASSVGREGRISGANVLTFGAGSRLTVL.

The chain combines TRBV7-2 with TRBJ2-1, with D perhaps matching TRBD2 (6 bases). V was clipped by 5 bases and J by 3 bases, with 17 bases between them. The length of the CDR3 is 16 residues. The germline gives CDR1 SGHTA, CDR2 FQGNSA. The CDR3 DNA reads as TGTGCCAGCAGCCCCCCGGGAGTACAAGGCTACAATGAGCAGTTCTTC. Translation gives CASSPPGVQGYNEQFF.

The chain carries TRBV19 and TRBJ1-1, with 8 bases lining up with TRBD1. Looked up from germline, CDR1 is LNHDA and CDR2 is SQIVND (reference sequence). The CDR3 sequence is 16 residues long. The junction had 10 bases not matched to a gene; V was cut back by 3 bases and J by 4 bases. This chain's CDR3 is CASSIRGQGSSTEAFF. The CDR3 DNA is TGTGCCAGTAGTATCCGCGGACAGGGCTCGTCCACTGAAGCTTTCTTT.

In this sample, this clone turned up a few times. The V call is TRBV28, the J call TRBJ2-2, with 7 bases fitting TRBD2. The CDR3 sequence is 12 residues long. Trimming removed 6 bases from V and 6 bases from J; junction bases left unmatched: 1. The germline V gene encodes CDR1 MDHEN and CDR2 SYDVKM. The DNA of the CDR3 is TGTGCCAGCAGGGGGGGGGCCGGGGAGCTGTTTTTT. This codes for CASRGGAGELFF.

The chain joins TRBV4-1 to TRBJ2-3; D ambiguous. Germline V gene lookup returns CDR1 MGHRA and CDR2 YSYEKL. This CDR3 comprises 14 residues. V gave up 1 base and J gave up 7 bases, with 12 bases separating them. CDR3 sequence reads: CASSQVYPTYTQYF. CDR3 nucleotides: TGCGCCAGCAGCCAAGTGTACCCCACTTATACGCAGTATTTT.

J is TRBJ1-2 and V is TRBV6-1, with D perhaps matching TRBD1 (6 bases). The CDR3 runs 14 residues. Per germline, CDR1 MNHNS and CDR2 SASEGT. Trimming took off 4 bases at V and 9 bases at J, with 18 bases between the two ends. This CDR3 is CASSVGRGEWSYTF. The CDR3 DNA is TGTGCCAGCAGTGTTGGCAGGGGCGAGTGGAGCTACACCTTC.

The chain joins TRBV9 to TRBJ1-5; D unresolved. Per germline, CDR1 SGDLS and CDR2 YYNGEE. The length of the CDR3 is 15 residues. Trimming left V 0 bases short and J 7 bases short, with 14 bases between. The CDR3 coding sequence is TGTGCCAGCAGCGTAGGGGGAGGTTCGAAACAGCCCCAGCATTTT. Translating gives CASSVGGGSKQPQHF. The full variable domain, rest sourced from reference TRBV9 and TRBJ1-5, is DSGVTQTPKHLITATGQRVTLRCSPRSGDLSVYWYQQSLDQGLQFLIQYYNGEERAKGNILERFSAQQFPDLHSELNLSSLELGDSALYFCASSVGGGSKQPQHFGDGTRLSIL.